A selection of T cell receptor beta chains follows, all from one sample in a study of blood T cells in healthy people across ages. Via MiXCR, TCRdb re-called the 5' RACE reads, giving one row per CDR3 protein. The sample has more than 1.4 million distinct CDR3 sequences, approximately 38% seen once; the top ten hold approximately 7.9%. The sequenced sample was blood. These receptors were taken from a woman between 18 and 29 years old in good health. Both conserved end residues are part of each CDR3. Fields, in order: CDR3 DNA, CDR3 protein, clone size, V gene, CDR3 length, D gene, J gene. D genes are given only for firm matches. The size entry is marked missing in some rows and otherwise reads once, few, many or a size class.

DNA: TGTGCCAGCGGGGAGGGACCTGAGCAGTTCTTC
CDR3: CASGEGPEQFF
size: .
V: TRBV13
length: 11
D: TRBD2
J: TRBJ2-1

DNA: TGCGCCAGCAGCCCTGACAGGGTTGATGGGCATGAAAAACTGTTTTTT
CDR3: CASSPDRVDGHEKLFF
size: .
V: TRBV5-1
length: 16
D: TRBD1
J: TRBJ1-4

DNA: TGTGGGACTAGGGGTAACTATGGCTACACCTTC
CDR3: CGTRGNYGYTF
size: .
V: TRBV28
length: 11
D: .
J: TRBJ1-2

DNA: TGCGCCAGCAGCGCGGGGGACTCTTTCACAGATACGCAGTATTTT
CDR3: CASSAGDSFTDTQYF
size: .
V: TRBV5-1
length: 15
D: TRBD2
J: TRBJ2-3

DNA: TGTGCCATCCCAAGGCCTAGCGGGAGTACAAGTAATGAGCAGTTCTTC
CDR3: CAIPRPSGSTSNEQFF
size: many
V: TRBV21-1
length: 16
D: .
J: TRBJ2-1

DNA: TGTGCCAGTAGTATAAGGGATGGCTACACCTTC
CDR3: CASSIRDGYTF
size: few
V: TRBV19
length: 11
D: .
J: TRBJ1-2

DNA: TGCGCCCCCTGGGGGACTCTAGAAGCGGGGCGGAAGTTCTTC
CDR3: CAPWGTLEAGRKFF
size: few
V: TRBV5-1
length: 14
D: TRBD2
J: TRBJ2-1

DNA: TGTGCCACCAGTGATTCCGCCGGGACAGGGGGCGCATATGGCTACACCTTC
CDR3: CATSDSAGTGGAYGYTF
size: .
V: TRBV24-1
length: 17
D: TRBD1
J: TRBJ1-2

DNA: TGTGCCAGCACCAACAGGGGGCTATTCGACGAGCAGTACTTC
CDR3: CASTNRGLFDEQYF
size: .
V: TRBV27
length: 14
D: TRBD1
J: TRBJ2-7

DNA: TGCAGTTTTATTTTGCAGGAACCCGAGCAGTACTTC
CDR3: CSFILQEPEQYF
size: few
V: TRBV20-1
length: 12
D: .
J: TRBJ2-7

DNA: TGCGCCAGCAGCTTGGGTACGACTAGCCAAGAGACCCAGTACTTC
CDR3: CASSLGTTSQETQYF
size: many
V: TRBV5-1
length: 15
D: .
J: TRBJ2-5

DNA: TGTGCCAGCAGCCATTCACTAGCGGGTTACAATGAGCAGTTCTTC
CDR3: CASSHSLAGYNEQFF
size: few
V: TRBV14
length: 15
D: TRBD2
J: TRBJ2-1

DNA: TGTGCCAGCAGCCTCACGTCCCGGGACAGGGACTATGGCTACACCTTC
CDR3: CASSLTSRDRDYGYTF
size: .
V: TRBV6-7
length: 16
D: TRBD1
J: TRBJ1-2

DNA: TGTGCCAGCAGTCGGGGCGCGGGCACTGAAGCTTTCTTT
CDR3: CASSRGAGTEAFF
size: few
V: TRBV6-1
length: 13
D: .
J: TRBJ1-1

DNA: TGTGCCAGCAGCTCCCAGCAGGGCGCAACTAATGAAAAACTGTTTTTT
CDR3: CASSSQQGATNEKLFF
size: .
V: TRBV7-9
length: 16
D: .
J: TRBJ1-4

DNA: TGCGCCAGCAGTCCTGCCTGGGGAGAGACCCAGTACTTC
CDR3: CASSPAWGETQYF
size: .
V: TRBV10-1
length: 13
D: .
J: TRBJ2-5

DNA: TGTGCCAGCAGCGCGGGGACTAGCGGGAGGGCCTTGGATACGCAGTATTTT
CDR3: CASSAGTSGRALDTQYF
size: .
V: TRBV7-7
length: 17
D: TRBD2
J: TRBJ2-3

DNA: TGCAGTGCTAGAGATACCAGCGGGGGTCATGAGCAGTTCTTC
CDR3: CSARDTSGGHEQFF
size: few
V: TRBV20-1
length: 14
D: TRBD2
J: TRBJ2-1

DNA: TGTGCCAGCAGTGAACGTTTATCAGCGGGAGCCGACGAGCAGTACTTC
CDR3: CASSERLSAGADEQYF
size: few
V: TRBV28
length: 16
D: TRBD2
J: TRBJ2-7

DNA: TGCGCCAGCAGCCAAGATCTTACGAGGGTATACAATGAGCAGTTCTTC
CDR3: CASSQDLTRVYNEQFF
size: few
V: TRBV4-1
length: 16
D: .
J: TRBJ2-1

DNA: TGCGCCAGCAGCCAGAGTACAGGGGGCTATGGCTACACCTTC
CDR3: CASSQSTGGYGYTF
size: .
V: TRBV4-1
length: 14
D: TRBD1
J: TRBJ1-2

DNA: TGCAGTGCTAGAGATGTGAGGGACCCCTATGGCTACACCTTC
CDR3: CSARDVRDPYGYTF
size: .
V: TRBV20-1
length: 14
D: .
J: TRBJ1-2

DNA: TGTGCCAACAGTGAAAGGGGGAGTTTCGGAGCATACTCCTACGAGCAGTACTTC
CDR3: CANSERGSFGAYSYEQYF
size: .
V: TRBV25-1
length: 18
D: .
J: TRBJ2-7

DNA: TGCAGCGTCGGGACCGACTCCTACGAGCAGTACTTC
CDR3: CSVGTDSYEQYF
size: many
V: TRBV29-1
length: 12
D: .
J: TRBJ2-7

DNA: TGTGCCAGCAGCCATGGACGTCCGAGCTCCTATAATTCACCCCTCCACTTT
CDR3: CASSHGRPSSYNSPLHF
size: .
V: TRBV5-5
length: 17
D: .
J: TRBJ1-6

DNA: TGCGCCAGCGCTCCACGGGACAGGGACTACAATGAGCAGTACTTC
CDR3: CASAPRDRDYNEQYF
size: few
V: TRBV5-1
length: 15
D: TRBD1
J: TRBJ2-7

DNA: TGTGCCAGCAGTTCCTTAAGGGGGACCGGGGAGCTGTTTTTT
CDR3: CASSSLRGTGELFF
size: .
V: TRBV28
length: 14
D: .
J: TRBJ2-2

DNA: TGTGCCAGCAGCTACGTAGCAGGTTCGTTGTATTTT
CDR3: CASSYVAGSLYF
size: .
V: TRBV7-8
length: 12
D: .
J: TRBJ2-7

DNA: TGTGCCAGCAGGGGGGCGGCGGAAGGCTACACCTTC
CDR3: CASRGAAEGYTF
size: few
V: TRBV28
length: 12
D: .
J: TRBJ1-2

DNA: TGTGCCATCAGTGGGAAGGATACGCAGTATTTT
CDR3: CAISGKDTQYF
size: .
V: TRBV10-3
length: 11
D: .
J: TRBJ2-3

DNA: TGCAGTACTAGAGATCTCGGGATAGCGGCCCGGGAGCAGTTCTTC
CDR3: CSTRDLGIAAREQFF
size: .
V: TRBV20-1
length: 15
D: .
J: TRBJ2-1

DNA: TGCAGCGTCGGGGACTGGGGTCGGGTAGGTGAGCAGTTCTTC
CDR3: CSVGDWGRVGEQFF
size: few
V: TRBV29-1
length: 14
D: .
J: TRBJ2-1

DNA: TGTGCCAGCAGCTTAGCTAGCAGGGCCACCTACGAGCAGTACTTC
CDR3: CASSLASRATYEQYF
size: .
V: TRBV11-1
length: 15
D: .
J: TRBJ2-7

DNA: TGTGCCAGCAGAGAGAATACTCGACAGGGCTTCCACGAGCAGTACTTC
CDR3: CASRENTRQGFHEQYF
size: .
V: TRBV6-1
length: 16
D: TRBD1
J: TRBJ2-7

DNA: TGTGCCAGCAGCCCTAAGACAGGGGGCGGTCAAACCGGGGAGCTGTTTTTT
CDR3: CASSPKTGGGQTGELFF
size: few
V: TRBV7-2
length: 17
D: TRBD1
J: TRBJ2-2

DNA: TGTGCCAGCAGTGCCCCGGATACGCAGTATTTT
CDR3: CASSAPDTQYF
size: many
V: TRBV6-1
length: 11
D: .
J: TRBJ2-3

DNA: TGCGCCAGCAGCTTGGACAGGGTGGGCAATGAGCAGTTCTTC
CDR3: CASSLDRVGNEQFF
size: many
V: TRBV5-1
length: 14
D: .
J: TRBJ2-1

DNA: TGTGCCAGCAGTTCCTATCCCGAGCAGTACTTC
CDR3: CASSSYPEQYF
size: .
V: TRBV2
length: 11
D: .
J: TRBJ2-7

DNA: TGTGCCAGCAGCCAAGCTAGCGGGAGGGCTGACCGGAGCTCCTACGAGCAGTACTTC
CDR3: CASSQASGRADRSSYEQYF
size: .
V: TRBV4-2
length: 19
D: TRBD2
J: TRBJ2-7

DNA: TGTGCCAGCAGTTTAGGTGAGGGACTAGCCTACAATGAGCAGTTCTTC
CDR3: CASSLGEGLAYNEQFF
size: few
V: TRBV27
length: 16
D: TRBD2
J: TRBJ2-1

DNA: TGTGCCAGAGGGACTAGCGGCGAGCAGTACTTC
CDR3: CARGTSGEQYF
size: .
V: TRBV3-1
length: 11
D: TRBD2
J: TRBJ2-7

DNA: TGTGCCTGGAAGGGACAGACCTACGAGCAGTACTTC
CDR3: CAWKGQTYEQYF
size: once
V: TRBV30
length: 12
D: TRBD1
J: TRBJ2-7